This T cell receptor (beta chain) was obtained from a study of T cells after yellow fever vaccination. TCR cDNA, made by 5'RACE template switching, carried an added universal primer site and UMIs. TCRdb ran MiXCR on the 5' RACE reads and lists one entry per CDR3 protein. Here the sample spans approximately 300,000 distinct CDR3 sequences, 10% to 15% being singletons. The germline V gene encodes CDR1 MNHNS and CDR2 SASEGT. The CDR3 totals 17 residues. The V end lost 5 bases, the J end lost 0 bases, and 14 bases lay between the germline ends. The V and J genes are TRBV6-1 and TRBJ2-6; perhaps TRBD1 as D (6 bases). The sequencing here drew on CD4+ T cells sorted from PBMCs, taken 45 days after the yellow fever booster vaccination. The clonotype comes from a man in his thirties or forties who received the YFV17D yellow fever vaccine. The CDR3: CASSRTELHSGANVLTF. The CDR3 coding sequence is TGTGCCAGCAGTAGGACAGAACTACACTCTGGGGCCAACGTCCTGACTTTC.